The 28 T cell receptor beta chains presented below share a single source sample, sequenced in a study of blood T cell repertoires in COVID-19. Generated by immunoSEQ multiplex PCR, the TCRdb table keeps only in-frame clones and is missing some. The sample lists around 160,000 clones; approximately 83% were seen once. Sequenced: PBMCs or T cells enriched from blood (not recorded which). These receptors were collected from a woman aged 55-69 years who had recovered from COVID-19.

The chain has TRBV30 and TRBJ1-1; a weak D match, TRBD1 (5 bases). CDR1 is GTSNPN, CDR2 SVGIG, per germline (reference sequence). Trimming removed 1 base from V and 4 bases from J, with 13 bases in between. The CDR3 has 14 amino acids. The CDR3 nucleotides are TGTGCCTGGAGTGGGGGGGGTTTAGGCACTGAAGCTTTCTTT. It specifies CAWSGGGLGTEAFF.

This clone was found a few times. The chain carries TRBV30 and TRBJ1-2; D ambiguous. Trimming pared 5 bases from V and 0 bases from J, leaving 16 bases between. This CDR3 region has 15 residues. Germline CDR1 and CDR2: GTSNPN and SVGIG (reference sequence). In DNA form, the CDR3 reads TGTGCCTGGCATAGGTCCTGGAGGTCTAACTATGGCTACACCTTC. Residues: CAWHRSWRSNYGYTF.

The rearrangement links TRBV5-1 to TRBJ1-1; TRBD1 is a possible D gene (5 bases). Germline V lookup: CDR1 SGHRS, CDR2 YFSETQ. V lost 5 bases and J lost 5, with 16 bases in between. The CDR3 is 14 residues long. CDR3 sequence: CASREGSGGTEAFF. The CDR3 DNA reads TGCGCCAGCAGGGAGGGGTCTGGCGGAACTGAAGCTTTCTTT.

This chain uses TRBV5-5 with TRBJ1-4, with D maybe TRBD1 (6 bases). The V and J ends lost 5 bases and 4 bases respectively, with 15 bases between them. There are 15 residues in the CDR3. Germline V CDR1 and CDR2: SGHKS, YYEKEE (reference sequence). The CDR3 spells CASRSGDPNNEKLFF. CDR3 DNA: TGTGCCAGCAGGTCAGGGGATCCCAATAATGAAAAACTGTTTTTT.

The rearrangement joins TRBV19 to TRBJ1-1; no firm D call. Looked up from germline, CDR1 is LNHDA and CDR2 is SQIVND (reference sequence). Trimming stripped 5 bases from V and 4 bases from J, with 14 bases between. The CDR3 is 14 amino acids. Written as DNA, the CDR3 is TGTGCCAGTAGTCGAAAGGAGTATGGCACTGAAGCTTTCTTT. Its translation: CASSRKEYGTEAFF.

The rearrangement uses TRBV28 and TRBJ1-4; no firm D call. Germline values: CDR1 MDHEN, CDR2 SYDVKM. This CDR3 has 15 amino acids. Trimming took 5 bases from V and 6 from J, leaving 16 bases between them. CDR3 bases: TGTGCCAGCAGTCCCCAGGCGCTAAGAGATGAAAAACTGTTTTTT. Protein: CASSPQALRDEKLFF.

This chain joins TRBV6-2 or TRBV6-3 and TRBJ2-3; 9 positions agree with TRBD2. This CDR3 spans 16 amino acids. Germline CDR1 MNHEY, CDR2 SVGEGT. With 2 bases clipped from V and 8 bases from J, the junction kept 11 bases outside the gene matches. The CDR3 region is CASSYEAGGLGGTQYF. The CDR3 DNA reads as TGTGCCAGCAGTTACGAAGCGGGGGGACTTGGCGGTACGCAGTATTTT.

This clone was counted at least ten times. The rearrangement uses TRBV7-7 and TRBJ2-6; D gene ambiguous. There are 15 residues in the CDR3. CDR1 and CDR2 (germline): SSHAT, FNYEAQ (reference sequence). V was clipped by 5 bases and J by 0 bases, with 8 bases between them. In nucleotides, the CDR3 is TGTGCCAGCAGCCCTGGCCGCTCTGGGGCCAACGTCCTGACTTTC. This encodes CASSPGRSGANVLTF.

CDR3 loop: CAISNTGELFF. DNA of the CDR3: TGTGCCATCTCTAACACCGGGGAGCTGTTTTTT. The rearrangement links TRBV10-3 to TRBJ2-2; D is unclear. The CDR3 totals 11 residues. Looked up from germline, CDR1 is ENHRY and CDR2 is SYGVKD. Trimming left V 8 bases short and J 2 bases short, with 3 bases between.

This chain joins TRBV18 and TRBJ1-5; D is unclear. V was trimmed by 6 bases and J by 4 bases, leaving 10 bases between them. This CDR3 comprises 13 residues. Germline V gene lookup returns CDR1 KGHSH and CDR2 LQKENI. Here the CDR3 reads CASSQEENQPQHF. In DNA form, the CDR3 reads TGTGCCAGCTCCCAGGAGGAGAATCAGCCCCAGCATTTT.

The CDR3: CASSLSRGHQPQHF. The CDR3, as DNA: TGTGCCAGCAGTTTATCCAGGGGGCATCAGCCCCAGCATTTT. This rearrangement joins TRBV28 to TRBJ1-5; 8 nucleotides match TRBD1. Germline CDR1 MDHEN, CDR2 SYDVKM. The CDR3 has 14 amino acids. V dropped 1 base and J dropped 5; count of bases not matched to a gene: 1.

Only a few counts were recorded for this clone. V gene TRBV2 combines with J gene TRBJ1-5; possibly TRBD1 for D (5 bases). Germline V gene data show CDR1 as SNHLY and CDR2 as FYNNEI. The V end lost 3 bases, the J end lost 4 bases, and 7 bases lay between the germline ends. This CDR3 has 13 residues. The CDR3 bases are TGTGCCAGCAGTGAGGGGGGGAATCAGCCCCAGCATTTT. It specifies CASSEGGNQPQHF.

The chain has TRBV30 and TRBJ1-2; D is undetermined. Germline V gene lookup returns CDR1 GTSNPN and CDR2 SVGIG (reference sequence). V was clipped by 5 bases and J by 0 bases, with 13 bases between them. This CDR3 contains 14 residues. Here the CDR3 reads CAWYRGRTNYGYTF. The DNA of the CDR3 is TGTGCCTGGTACCGAGGGCGAACTAACTATGGCTACACCTTC.

V usage is TRBV28 and J usage is TRBJ1-6; 7 positions match TRBD1. V dropped 4 bases and J dropped 4; count of bases not matched to a gene: 13. The CDR3 spans 18 residues. CDR1 and CDR2 (germline): MDHEN, SYDVKM. The chain's CDR3 is CASSSPGTATFYNSPLHF. The CDR3, as DNA: TGTGCCAGCAGTTCGCCAGGGACAGCAACTTTTTATAATTCACCCCTCCACTTT.

This sequence joins TRBV10-3 and TRBJ1-4, with a possible D match to TRBD1 (6 bases). Germline-derived CDR1 and CDR2 are ENHRY and SYGVKD. This CDR3 comprises 17 residues. Trimming took 2 bases from V and 4 from J, leaving 17 bases between them. CDR3: CAISEGSGGNGNEKLFF. CDR3 DNA sequence: TGTGCCATCAGTGAGGGGTCGGGGGGCAACGGTAATGAAAAACTGTTTTTT.

The CDR3 sequence: CAWSVSLAQDTQYF. In DNA form, the CDR3 reads TGTGCCTGGAGTGTTTCACTAGCTCAAGATACGCAGTATTTT. The chain links TRBV30 to TRBJ2-3; D is possibly TRBD2 (6 bases). Per germline, CDR1 GTSNPN and CDR2 SVGIG (reference sequence). This CDR3 comprises 14 residues. With 0 bases removed from V and 5 bases from J, the gap between germline ends came to 12 bases.

The chain joins TRBV5-1 to TRBJ2-1; no definite D call. CDR1 and CDR2 (germline): SGHRS, YFSETQ. Trimming pared 0 bases from V and 7 bases from J, leaving 11 bases between. The CDR3 totals 14 residues. CDR3 sequence: CASSLVGNRNEQFF. DNA of the CDR3: TGCGCCAGCAGCTTGGTGGGCAACCGGAATGAGCAGTTCTTC.

The genes are TRBV28 and TRBJ2-1; 9 bases map to TRBD1. The CDR3 totals 12 residues. CDR1 and CDR2 from the germline V gene are MDHEN and SYDVKM. The V gene end was trimmed by 6 bases and the J gene end by 9 bases; junction bases not matched to a gene: 3. This CDR3 is CASRGQGGEQFF. Here the CDR3 DNA reads TGTGCCAGCAGGGGACAGGGAGGTGAGCAGTTCTTC.

The V call is TRBV5-1, the J call TRBJ2-5, with TRBD1 identical over 7 bases. CDR1 and CDR2 (germline): SGHRS, YFSETQ. After removal of 3 bases from V and 2 bases from J, the junction contained 4 bases not matched to a gene. The CDR3 totals 14 residues. CDR3 amino acids: CASSWMGQQETQYF. The CDR3, as DNA: TGCGCCAGCAGCTGGATGGGACAGCAAGAGACCCAGTACTTC.

The chain combines TRBV5-1 with TRBJ1-4, with TRBD1 identical over 7 bases. Germline CDR1 is SGHRS and CDR2 is YFSETQ. V dropped 3 bases and J dropped 5; count of bases not matched to a gene: 4. The CDR3 has 14 residues. The CDR3 bases are TGCGCCAGCAGCTGGACAGGAGACAATGAAAAACTGTTTTTT. Residues: CASSWTGDNEKLFF.

This clone appeared once. The gene calls are TRBV19 and TRBJ1-5; TRBD1 aligns across 10 bases. With V trimmed by 3 bases and J by 2 bases, 4 bases remained unmatched. The CDR3 sequence is 16 residues long. CDR1 is LNHDA and CDR2 is SQIVND in the germline V gene (reference sequence). For the CDR3, the DNA is TGTGCCAGTAGTATGTTAGGGACAGGGGGCAATCAGCCCCAGCATTTT. Translated, it gives CASSMLGTGGNQPQHF.

The chain couples TRBV5-6 to TRBJ2-3; D ambiguous. CDR1 and CDR2 from the germline V gene are SGHDT and YYEEEE. Trimming shortened V by 7 bases and J by 4 bases, and 16 bases separated the two germline ends. The CDR3 has 14 residues. The CDR3 region is CASSRSLVSDTQYF. As DNA, the CDR3 is TGTGCCAGCTCGCGTTCATTGGTTTCAGATACGCAGTATTTT. The whole variable domain, filled in from reference TRBV5-6 and TRBJ2-3, reads DAGVTQSPTHLIKTRGQQVTLRCSPKSGHDTVSWYQQALGQGPQFIFQYYEEEERQRGNFPDRFSGHQFPNYSSELNVNALLLGDSALYLCASSRSLVSDTQYFGPGTRLTVL.

The chain is built from TRBV5-1 and TRBJ1-2; D is possibly TRBD1 (5 bases). This CDR3 has 14 residues. Deletions cut 2 bases from V and 4 bases from J, with 12 bases between. Germline loops: CDR1 SGHRS, CDR2 YFSETQ. DNA of the CDR3: TGCGCCAGCAGCTTAGGCCAGGGAAGCTATGGCTACACCTTC. Residues: CASSLGQGSYGYTF.

The V and J genes are TRBV30 and TRBJ1-5; D not certain. The ends were cut back, 5 bases at V and 4 bases at J, with 12 bases in the middle. Per the germline V gene, CDR1 is GTSNPN and CDR2 is SVGIG (reference sequence). The CDR3 sequence is 13 residues long. The DNA of the CDR3 is TGTGCCTGGGCTTTGGGGAGGAATCAGCCCCAGCATTTT. Translated, it gives CAWALGRNQPQHF.

The chain joins TRBV5-1 to TRBJ2-7, with a tentative D call TRBD1 (5 bases). Trimming pared 0 bases from V and 3 bases from J, leaving 25 bases between. The CDR3 has 19 amino acids. Germline values: CDR1 SGHRS, CDR2 YFSETQ. Here the CDR3 reads CASSLAEIRVGGGSYEQYF. DNA for the CDR3: TGCGCCAGCAGCTTGGCCGAAATCAGGGTCGGCGGCGGCAGCTACGAGCAGTACTTC.

The genes are TRBV7-3 and TRBJ1-1; weak D call: TRBD1 (5 bases). Trimming pared 2 bases from V and 3 bases from J, leaving 13 bases between. This CDR3 contains 15 residues. The germline CDR1 and CDR2 sequences are SGHTA and FQGTGA. Here the CDR3 reads CASSLEAGSHTEAFF. The CDR3 nucleotides are TGTGCCAGCAGCTTAGAGGCAGGGTCTCACACTGAAGCTTTCTTT.

This clone was counted a few times. This sequence joins TRBV3-1 (or the pseudogene TRBV3-2) and TRBJ1-1; 7 positions agree with TRBD1. In germline, CDR1 is LGHDT, CDR2 YNNKEL (reference sequence). This CDR3 spans 18 amino acids. The trim removed 4 bases at V and 2 bases at J, leaving 16 bases unmatched. CDR3 in amino acids: CASSRMPKTGTANTEAFF. CDR3 nucleotide sequence: TGTGCCAGCAGCCGAATGCCCAAGACCGGGACAGCAAACACTGAAGCTTTCTTT.

This clone was detected once. The chain employs TRBV6-5 and TRBJ2-2; 8 bases match TRBD1. Per germline, CDR1 MNHEY and CDR2 SVGAGI. The CDR3 length is 13 residues. V lost 10 bases, J lost 6 bases, and 7 bases stayed unmatched. The CDR3 reads CATRGQASGELFF. CDR3 nucleotides: TGTGCCACTAGGGGACAGGCCTCCGGGGAGCTGTTTTTT.